A single sample is the source of the 17 T cell receptor beta chains below, sequenced in a study of cytomegalovirus exposure and HLA in healthy donors. Sequencing used immunoSEQ multiplex PCR; TCRdb keeps in-frame clones, though not all of them. The table lists 130,000 to 150,000 clones, approximately 91% of them singletons, with approximately 0.7% in the top ten. Source material: PBMCs. All receptors come from a man between 18 and 35 years old in good health and CMV-seronegative.

V is TRBV7-9 and J is TRBJ2-5, with D perhaps TRBD2 (7 bases). V lost 3 bases to trimming and J lost 2 bases, with 13 bases between them. The germline V gene encodes CDR1 SEHNR and CDR2 FQNEAQ (reference sequence). The CDR3 covers 15 residues. The CDR3 nucleotides are TGTGCCAGCAGCTTGCGGAGGGGGGGGCAAGAGACCCAGTACTTC. Its translation: CASSLRRGGQETQYF.

This chain links TRBV7-9 with TRBJ1-2; no definite D call. This CDR3 has 13 residues. CDR1 is SEHNR, CDR2 FQNEAQ, per germline (reference sequence). V gave up 0 bases and J gave up 5 bases, with 7 bases separating them. The CDR3 sequence: CASSLAAGYGYTF. CDR3 DNA sequence: TGTGCCAGCAGCTTAGCGGCGGGATATGGCTACACCTTC. Combining the CDR3 with reference TRBV7-9 and TRBJ1-2 gives the whole variable domain DTGVSQNPRHKITKRGQNVTFRCDPISEHNRLYWYRQTLGQGPEFLTYFQNEAQLEKSRLLSDRFSAERPKGSFSTLEIQRTEQGDSAMYLCASSLAAGYGYTFGSGTRLTVV.

The rearrangement links TRBV18 to TRBJ1-4; D remains ambiguous. Between the trimmed V and J ends, which lost 1 base and 0 bases, there was a span of 12 bases. The germline gives CDR1 KGHSH, CDR2 LQKENI. The CDR3 runs 17 residues. CDR3 region: CASSPRGLLATNEKLFF. DNA of the CDR3: TGTGCCAGCTCACCACGAGGACTGTTAGCAACTAATGAAAAACTGTTTTTT.

The CDR3 sequence is CASSLLGTGGGPQHF. The CDR3 DNA follows: TGTGCCAGCAGCTTATTAGGGACAGGGGGCGGACCCCAGCATTTT. This chain joins TRBV7-2 and TRBJ1-5; 12 positions agree with TRBD1. Germline CDR1 SGHTA, CDR2 FQGNSA. V lost 2 bases and J lost 10; bases outside the gene matches: 6. The CDR3 is 15 residues long.

CDR3: CASTRTEGGELFF. DNA for the CDR3: TGTGCCAGCACCCGGACCGAGGGCGGGGAGCTGTTTTTT. The chain combines TRBV7-9 with TRBJ2-2; D perhaps matches TRBD2 (5 bases). This CDR3 contains 13 residues. The germline gives CDR1 SEHNR, CDR2 FQNEAQ (reference sequence). The V gene lost 7 bases and the J gene lost 7 bases, with 13 bases spanning the gap.

The V and J genes are TRBV5-1 and TRBJ1-5; a possible D gene is TRBD1 (6 bases). Trimming cost V 4 bases and J 7 bases, with 12 bases left between them. Per the germline V gene, CDR1 is SGHRS and CDR2 is YFSETQ. This CDR3 is 13 amino acids long. CDR3 coding DNA: TGCGCCAGCAGCAGGGGGACGGACCAGCCCCAGCATTTT. Protein product: CASSRGTDQPQHF.

The J gene is TRBJ1-5, the V gene TRBV10-2; 12 positions match TRBD1. The germline V gene has CDR1 WSHSY and CDR2 SAAADI. V was clipped by 3 bases and J by 7 bases; unmatched bases: 4. The CDR3 contains 15 residues. The CDR3 region has the DNA TGCGCCAGCAGTGAAGCCGGGACAGGGGGCCAGCCCCAGCATTTT. This codes for CASSEAGTGGQPQHF.

The rearrangement joins TRBV18 to TRBJ1-4; D is possibly TRBD1 (6 bases). The germline V gene has CDR1 KGHSH and CDR2 LQKENI. V was cut by 4 bases and J by 8 bases, with 20 bases left in between. The CDR3 runs to 16 residues. The CDR3 reads CASSLLPSQGKEKLFF. CDR3 sequence (DNA): TGTGCCAGCTCACTTCTCCCGTCCCAGGGGAAGGAAAAACTGTTTTTT.

V and J are TRBV5-1 and TRBJ2-1; 10 positions agree with TRBD1. The V gene's germline CDR1 is SGHRS and CDR2 YFSETQ. The CDR3 spans 15 residues. Unmatched junction bases numbered 9, after V lost 4 bases and J lost 8 bases. The CDR3 nucleotides are TGCGCCAGCAGCCCCGGACAGGGGGTGGGATATGAGCAGTTCTTC. It yields the protein CASSPGQGVGYEQFF. Complete variable domain (other parts from reference TRBV5-1 and TRBJ2-1): KAGVTQTPRYLIKTRGQQVTLSCSPISGHRSVSWYQQTPGQGLQFLFEYFSETQRNKGNFPGRFSGRQFSNSRSEMNVSTLELGDSALYLCASSPGQGVGYEQFFGPGTRLTVL.

The chain has TRBV21-1 and TRBJ2-7; the D call in the table, TRBD1, was not verified against the DNA. TRBV21-1 is a pseudogene. The CDR3 runs 15 residues. CDR3 loop: CASSKRDSPPGEQYV. The CDR3, as DNA: TGTGCCAGCAGCAAACGGGACAGTCCCCCGGGGGAGCAGTACGTC.

This rearrangement joins TRBV5-1 to TRBJ2-3, with D perhaps matching TRBD2 (5 bases). Germline CDR1 and CDR2: SGHRS and YFSETQ. Trimming shortened V by 2 bases and J by 6 bases, and 13 bases separated the two germline ends. The CDR3 covers 14 residues. CDR3 sequence reads: CASSLRTGGDTQYF. For the CDR3, the DNA is TGCGCCAGCAGCTTAAGGACCGGCGGGGATACGCAGTATTTT. Variable domain in full (rest from reference TRBV5-1 and TRBJ2-3): KAGVTQTPRYLIKTRGQQVTLSCSPISGHRSVSWYQQTPGQGLQFLFEYFSETQRNKGNFPGRFSGRQFSNSRSEMNVSTLELGDSALYLCASSLRTGGDTQYFGPGTRLTVL.

The chain employs TRBV5-6 and TRBJ2-1, with D uncertain. The CDR3 is made up of 12 amino acids. The V gene's germline CDR1 is SGHDT and CDR2 YYEEEE. V lost 5 bases and J 10 bases, leaving 13 bases between the germline ends. DNA of the CDR3: TGTGCCAGCAGGTTTGCAGCAGGCGAGCAGTTCTTC. This codes for CASRFAAGEQFF.

The chain carries TRBV7-9 and TRBJ2-2; D is uncertain. This CDR3 comprises 12 residues. CDR1 and CDR2 from the germline V gene are SEHNR and FQNEAQ (reference sequence). Trimming removed 5 bases at V and 5 bases at J, with 6 bases between. The CDR3 DNA follows: TGTGCCAGCAGCCCTCTTACCGGGGAGCTGTTTTTT. Translated, it gives CASSPLTGELFF.

The chain carries TRBV6-6 and TRBJ1-4, with a weak D call TRBD1 (6 bases). Germline V lookup: CDR1 MNHNY, CDR2 SVGAGI (reference sequence). V was cut by 2 bases and J by 5 bases, with 9 bases left in between. The CDR3 runs 14 residues. CDR3 residues: CASSYLQGNEKLFF. The CDR3 coding sequence is TGTGCCAGCAGTTACCTACAGGGAAATGAAAAACTGTTTTTT.

The CDR3 loop reads CASSPHPVFSDQPQHF. In DNA form, the CDR3 reads TGTGCCAGCAGCCCCCACCCCGTTTTTTCGGATCAGCCCCAGCATTTT. The chain links TRBV9 to TRBJ1-5; unclear D gene. Looked up from germline, CDR1 is SGDLS and CDR2 is YYNGEE. CDR3 length: 16 amino acids. The germline V and J ends were trimmed by 4 bases and 5 bases, with 19 bases remaining between them.

This chain links TRBV27 with TRBJ1-1; the D is unclear. Germline CDR1 and CDR2: MNHEY and SMNVEV (reference sequence). This CDR3 contains 15 residues. V lost 0 bases and J 0 bases, leaving 8 bases between the germline ends. The CDR3 here is CASSLSPRLNTEAFF. CDR3 sequence (DNA): TGTGCCAGCAGTTTATCTCCCCGTCTGAACACTGAAGCTTTCTTT.

The rearrangement links TRBV7-9 to TRBJ2-2; 9 nucleotides agree with TRBD1. V shed 5 bases, J shed 4 bases, and the junction held 11 bases outside the gene matches. Germline lookup yields CDR1 SEHNR and CDR2 FQNEAQ (reference sequence). This CDR3 contains 17 residues. The CDR3 DNA is TGTGCCAGCAGCGAATTACCGGGACAGGGCGGCACCGGGGAGCTGTTTTTT. Translating it yields CASSELPGQGGTGELFF.